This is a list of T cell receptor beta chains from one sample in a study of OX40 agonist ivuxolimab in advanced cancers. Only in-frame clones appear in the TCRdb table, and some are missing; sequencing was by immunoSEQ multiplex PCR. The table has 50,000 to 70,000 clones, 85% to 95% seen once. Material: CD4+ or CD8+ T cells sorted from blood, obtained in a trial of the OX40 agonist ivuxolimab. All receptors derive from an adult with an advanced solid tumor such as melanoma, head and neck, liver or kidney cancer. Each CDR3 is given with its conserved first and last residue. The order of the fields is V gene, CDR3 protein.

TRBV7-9 CASSAQGAGAEAFF
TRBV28 CASLMGASTDTQYF
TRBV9 CASSVSGGRLYF
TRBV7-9 CASSSLAGVPGTQYF
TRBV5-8 CASSLGTGFSTGELFF
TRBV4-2 CASSQLGGNDEQYF
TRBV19 CASSITSGRADTQYF
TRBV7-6 CASSTGTSGITRGYEQYF
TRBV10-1 CASSTGGSGAGNEQFF
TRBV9 CASSVGWGGAGGTEAFF
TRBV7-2 CASSAQETQYF
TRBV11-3 CASSFGWNTEAFF
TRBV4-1 CASSQAGRNTGELFF
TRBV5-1 CASSPARDRGTLYSDTQYF
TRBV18 CASSAAAPDEQYF
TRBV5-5 CASSLQAGTYEQYF
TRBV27 CASSLQRDNYEQYF
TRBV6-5 CASTISWGTEAFF
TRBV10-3 CAITQGLAGESHEQYF
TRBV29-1 CSVERGAGDGYTF
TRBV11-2 CASSSQASRYEQYF
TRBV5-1 CASSRTLAGVTIRSTDTQYF
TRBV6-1 CASTGSGAGETQYF
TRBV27 CASSLYSASSYNEQFF
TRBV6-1 CASRGLYEQYF
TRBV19 CASRRIPGRRTTNEKLFF
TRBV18 CASSPRADEAFF
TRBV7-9 CASSSQGINEAFF
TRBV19 CASSIPLANTGELFF
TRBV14 CASSLIEGGPRNEQFF
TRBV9 CASSLRTSYIGEQFF
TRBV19 CASSLQGYSNQPQHF
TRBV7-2 CASSSKTGYIEQFF
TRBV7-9 CASSQGLAGERTDTQYF
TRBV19 CASSIPWRNQPQHF
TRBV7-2 CASSLDGQYEQYF
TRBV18 CASSPQESSYNEQFF
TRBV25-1 CASSELGASGVGTDTQYF
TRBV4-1 CASSQDRNSNQPQHF
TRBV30 CAWRETSGITDTQYF
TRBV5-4 CASSRSGTGAFKEQYF
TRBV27 CASSARQGNTEAFF
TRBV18 CASSLNRGNGELFF
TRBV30 CAWGGLAANEQFF
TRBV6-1 CASSDPGSSGTTDTQYF
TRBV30 CAWTRTETQYF
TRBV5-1 CASSLLAATYNEQFF
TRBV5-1 CASSLRGTSIYEQYF
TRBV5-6 CASSLASGSGTTGELFF
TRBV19 CASSIGPAGGYEQYF
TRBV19 CASSIGGRYPYEQYF
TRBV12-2 CASRLVLGGDTVYEQYF
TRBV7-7 CASSWTSGYQETQYF
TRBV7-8 CASSFGGMLDSNQPQHF
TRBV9 CASSGTSGSWADTQYF
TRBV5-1 CASRGQGVGTGELFF
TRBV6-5 CASSNPTVHGYTF
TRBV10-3 CAISGGLNEQFF
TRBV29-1 CSVLVQGSTDTQYF
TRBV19 CASSMELAAPHEQYF